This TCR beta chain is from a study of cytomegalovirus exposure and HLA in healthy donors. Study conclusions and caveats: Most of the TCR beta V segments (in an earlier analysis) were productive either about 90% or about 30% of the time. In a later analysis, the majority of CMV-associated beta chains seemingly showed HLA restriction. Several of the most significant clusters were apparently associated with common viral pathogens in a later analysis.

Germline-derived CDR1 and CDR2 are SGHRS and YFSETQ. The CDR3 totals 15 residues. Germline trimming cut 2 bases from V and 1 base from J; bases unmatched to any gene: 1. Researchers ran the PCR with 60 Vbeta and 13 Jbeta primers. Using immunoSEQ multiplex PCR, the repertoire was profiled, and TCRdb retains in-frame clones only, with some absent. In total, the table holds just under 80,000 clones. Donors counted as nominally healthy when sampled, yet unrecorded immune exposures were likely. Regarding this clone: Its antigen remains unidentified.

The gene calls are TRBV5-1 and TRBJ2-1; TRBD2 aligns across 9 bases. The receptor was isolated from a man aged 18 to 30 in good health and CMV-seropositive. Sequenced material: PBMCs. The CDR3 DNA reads TGCGCCAGCAGCTTAAGCGGGGGGTCCTACAATGAGCAGTTCTTC. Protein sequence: CASSLSGGSYNEQFF.